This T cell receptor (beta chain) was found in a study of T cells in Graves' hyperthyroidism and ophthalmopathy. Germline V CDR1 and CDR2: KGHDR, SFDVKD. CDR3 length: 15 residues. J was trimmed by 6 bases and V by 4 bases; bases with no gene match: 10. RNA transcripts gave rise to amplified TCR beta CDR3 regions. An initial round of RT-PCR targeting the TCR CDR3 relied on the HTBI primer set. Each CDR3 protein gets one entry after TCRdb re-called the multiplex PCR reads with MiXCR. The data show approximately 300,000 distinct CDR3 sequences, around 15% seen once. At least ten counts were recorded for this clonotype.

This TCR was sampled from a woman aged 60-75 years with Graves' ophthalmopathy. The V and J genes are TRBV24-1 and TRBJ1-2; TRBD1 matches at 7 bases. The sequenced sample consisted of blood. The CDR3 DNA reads TGTGCCACCAGTGAATCGGGACAGCCTTCCGATGGCTACACCTTC. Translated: CATSESGQPSDGYTF.